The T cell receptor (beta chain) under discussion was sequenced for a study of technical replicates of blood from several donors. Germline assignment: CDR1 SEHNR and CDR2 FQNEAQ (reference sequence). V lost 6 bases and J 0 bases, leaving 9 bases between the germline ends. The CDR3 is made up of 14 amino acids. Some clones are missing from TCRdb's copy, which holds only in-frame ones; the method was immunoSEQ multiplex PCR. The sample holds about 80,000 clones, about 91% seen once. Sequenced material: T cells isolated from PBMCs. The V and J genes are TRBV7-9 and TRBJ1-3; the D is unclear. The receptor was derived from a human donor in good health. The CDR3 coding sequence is TGTGCCAGCAGTTTGAGCCTCTCTGGAAACACCATATATTTT. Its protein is CASSLSLSGNTIYF.